This T cell receptor beta chain was observed in a study of control samples from healthy donors and cancer patients. The data were produced by immunoSEQ multiplex PCR, yet TCRdb's version contains in-frame clones alone and is incomplete. The sample shows about 160,000 clones, less than 95% of them seen only once. This CDR3 region has 15 residues. The V gene lost 1 base and the J gene lost 4 bases, with 12 bases spanning the gap. Germline V CDR1 and CDR2: SGHRS, YFSETQ. The origin of this receptor is a man aged 55-75 years with colorectal cancer. The chain recombines TRBV5-1 with TRBJ2-1, with D possibly TRBD1 on 6 matching bases. Source material: PBMCs. In nucleotides, the CDR3 is TGCGCCAGCAGCTTGAGTGGACAGACGTACAATGAGCAGTTCTTC. Its protein product is CASSLSGQTYNEQFF. The full variable domain, with the rest looked up from reference TRBV5-1 and TRBJ2-1, is KAGVTQTPRYLIKTRGQQVTLSCSPISGHRSVSWYQQTPGQGLQFLFEYFSETQRNKGNFPGRFSGRQFSNSRSEMNVSTLELGDSALYLCASSLSGQTYNEQFFGPGTRLTVL.